This is a list of T cell receptor beta chains from one sample in a study of OX40 agonist ivuxolimab in advanced cancers. Sequenced by immunoSEQ multiplex PCR; TCRdb stores in-frame clones only, minus some. The top ten clones hold about 0.4% of a sample with tens of thousands of clones, 90% of them seen once. This specimen was CD4+ or CD8+ T cells sorted from blood, taken in a trial of the OX40 agonist ivuxolimab. These receptors were obtained from an adult with an advanced solid tumor such as melanoma, head and neck, liver or kidney cancer. Both conserved end residues are part of each CDR3. Fields, in order: CDR3 DNA, CDR3 protein, V gene, J gene, clone size, D gene, CDR3 length. The D gene is left open where the match is weak. The listing skips clone size in some rows; elsewhere it reads once, few, many or a size class.

DNA: TGTGCCAGCAGTCACCCCAGGGAGGGTGGCTACACCTTC
CDR3: CASSHPREGGYTF
V: TRBV28
J: TRBJ1-2
size: once
D: NA
length: 13

DNA: TGTGCCAGCAGCCGGACAGGGATAGCCAAAAACATTCAGTACTTC
CDR3: CASSRTGIAKNIQYF
V: TRBV28
J: TRBJ2-4
size: NA
D: TRBD1
length: 15

DNA: TGTGCCATCAGTGTAGCTAGCGGGCGCACAGATACGCAGTATTTT
CDR3: CAISVASGRTDTQYF
V: TRBV10-3
J: TRBJ2-3
size: NA
D: TRBD2
length: 15

DNA: TGTGCCGGCCCGATTTTGTCCACCGGGGAGCTGTTTTTT
CDR3: CAGPILSTGELFF
V: TRBV21-1
J: TRBJ2-2
size: once
D: NA
length: 13

DNA: TGTGCCAGCAGCGTAGAAACAGTATTAGGTGAGCAGTTCTTC
CDR3: CASSVETVLGEQFF
V: TRBV9
J: TRBJ2-1
size: NA
D: NA
length: 14

DNA: TGTGCCAGCTCACCCGGACAGGGGATCGCTGAAGCTTTCTTT
CDR3: CASSPGQGIAEAFF
V: TRBV18
J: TRBJ1-1
size: NA
D: TRBD1
length: 14

DNA: TGTGCCAGCAGGACTAGGAAGCGGGAAGGAGACTACGAGCAGTACTTC
CDR3: CASRTRKREGDYEQYF
V: TRBV7-6
J: TRBJ2-7
size: NA
D: TRBD2
length: 16

DNA: TGTGCCTGGAGCGGGACAGGGGGCCGCCCCCAGCATTTT
CDR3: CAWSGTGGRPQHF
V: TRBV30
J: TRBJ1-5
size: once
D: TRBD1
length: 13

DNA: TGTGCCAGCAGTGGGATCTCCGGGACAGTCTCCTACGAGCAGTACTTC
CDR3: CASSGISGTVSYEQYF
V: TRBV28
J: TRBJ2-7
size: NA
D: TRBD1
length: 16

DNA: TGTGCCATCAGTGAGGGAGACAGGATTGATAATTCACCCCTCCACTTT
CDR3: CAISEGDRIDNSPLHF
V: TRBV10-3
J: TRBJ1-6
size: NA
D: NA
length: 16

DNA: TGTGCCAGCAGCTTAATCAGGGGGCCCTACGAGCAGTACTTC
CDR3: CASSLIRGPYEQYF
V: TRBV11-2
J: TRBJ2-7
size: NA
D: TRBD1
length: 14

DNA: TGTGCCAGCAGCCCTGACAGGGACTATGGCTACACCTTC
CDR3: CASSPDRDYGYTF
V: TRBV5-6
J: TRBJ1-2
size: few
D: TRBD1
length: 13

DNA: TGTGCCAGCAGCTTAGGCAGGGAGGGCTCCTATAATTCACCCCTCCACTTT
CDR3: CASSLGREGSYNSPLHF
V: TRBV11-2
J: TRBJ1-6
size: NA
D: NA
length: 17

DNA: TGTGCCACCACCAAGGGGGCGCTACGTGAGCAGTACTTC
CDR3: CATTKGALREQYF
V: TRBV28
J: TRBJ2-7
size: NA
D: TRBD1
length: 13

DNA: TGTGCCAGCAGCAGGGGACAGGGTCTGGACGAGCAGTACTTC
CDR3: CASSRGQGLDEQYF
V: TRBV5-5
J: TRBJ2-7
size: once
D: TRBD1
length: 14

DNA: TGTGCCACCAGCAGAGGGGGAGGGACAGGGAGGAATGAGCAGTTCTTC
CDR3: CATSRGGGTGRNEQFF
V: TRBV15
J: TRBJ2-1
size: NA
D: TRBD1
length: 16

DNA: TGTGCCAGCAGCTTGGTCTCCGAGCAGTACTTC
CDR3: CASSLVSEQYF
V: TRBV7-2
J: TRBJ2-7
size: NA
D: NA
length: 11

DNA: TGTGCCAGTAGTTCCACAGCGGGTGGCTACACCTTC
CDR3: CASSSTAGGYTF
V: TRBV19
J: TRBJ1-2
size: few
D: NA
length: 12

DNA: TGTGCCAGCTCACCAGCAGGGGACGACACCATATATTTT
CDR3: CASSPAGDDTIYF
V: TRBV18
J: TRBJ1-3
size: once
D: NA
length: 13

DNA: TGTGCCAGCAGCGCGGGAGACAGGGCTTCTGGCTACACCTTC
CDR3: CASSAGDRASGYTF
V: TRBV9
J: TRBJ1-2
size: NA
D: TRBD1
length: 14

DNA: TGTGCCAGCAGCTCTGGGGGACTAGCGGGGGATCACAATGAGCAGTTCTTC
CDR3: CASSSGGLAGDHNEQFF
V: TRBV5-4
J: TRBJ2-1
size: once
D: TRBD2
length: 17

DNA: TGTGCCAGCAGTTTTAGGGGGCAGAACACTGAAGCTTTCTTT
CDR3: CASSFRGQNTEAFF
V: TRBV27
J: TRBJ1-1
size: NA
D: TRBD1
length: 14

DNA: TGTGCCAGCAGCTTAGCGGGGGGTCGAGAGACCCAGTACTTC
CDR3: CASSLAGGRETQYF
V: TRBV7-6
J: TRBJ2-5
size: NA
D: NA
length: 14

DNA: TGCAGTACAGGGAGTACTCAGCCCCAGCATTTT
CDR3: CSTGSTQPQHF
V: TRBV20-1
J: TRBJ1-5
size: NA
D: NA
length: 11

DNA: TGTGCCATCAGTGAGTCCACCCCGGGGACGCAGTATTTT
CDR3: CAISESTPGTQYF
V: TRBV10-3
J: TRBJ2-3
size: few
D: NA
length: 13

DNA: TGTGCCAGCAGTGAAGCCGGGGCTCGTGGAAACACCATATATTTT
CDR3: CASSEAGARGNTIYF
V: TRBV6-1
J: TRBJ1-3
size: NA
D: NA
length: 15

DNA: TGTGCCAGCTCACCACCTTTCGCCATAACGAACACTGAAGCTTTCTTT
CDR3: CASSPPFAITNTEAFF
V: TRBV18
J: TRBJ1-1
size: NA
D: NA
length: 16

DNA: TGTGCCAGCAGCCAAGCGAATACGCAGTATTTT
CDR3: CASSQANTQYF
V: TRBV14
J: TRBJ2-3
size: NA
D: NA
length: 11